This T cell receptor (beta chain) comes out of a study of OX40 agonist ivuxolimab in advanced cancers. Study background: Three patients, one with hepatocellular carcinoma and two with cutaneous melanoma, achieved partial responses.

Exclusion applied to patients with autoimmune disease history or systemic immunosuppression. In germline, CDR1 is SGHRS, CDR2 YFSETQ. V was shortened by 2 bases and J by 2 bases, with 11 bases between the two germline ends. The CDR3 loop spans 14 amino acids. Sequencing used immunoSEQ multiplex PCR; TCRdb keeps in-frame clones, though not all of them. This table has around 100,000 clones, roughly nine tenths appearing once. This chain links TRBV5-1 with TRBJ2-7; a possible D gene is TRBD1 (6 bases). The receptor's source is an adult with an advanced solid tumor such as melanoma, head and neck, liver or kidney cancer. The sequencing used CD4+ or CD8+ T cells sorted from blood, collected in a trial of the OX40 agonist ivuxolimab. CDR3: CASSLMDSTYEQYF. Here the CDR3 DNA reads TGCGCCAGCAGCTTAATGGACAGTACCTACGAGCAGTACTTC. Filled out from reference TRBV5-1 and TRBJ2-7, the complete variable domain reads KAGVTQTPRYLIKTRGQQVTLSCSPISGHRSVSWYQQTPGQGLQFLFEYFSETQRNKGNFPGRFSGRQFSNSRSEMNVSTLELGDSALYLCASSLMDSTYEQYFGPGTRLTVT.